These 18 T cell receptor beta chains were all obtained from the same sample, sequenced in a study of OX40 agonist ivuxolimab in advanced cancers. The library was obtained by the immunoSEQ multiplex PCR assay. The clones in this table, taken by TCRdb from immuneACCESS, are in-frame only. Not every clone is retained; where verified, under half of the shortfall comes from an unresolved V gene, and the cause of the rest is unknown. This sample holds approximately 74,000 clones; roughly 82% were observed only once. 5% of the sample is held by the ten biggest clonotypes. Sequenced material: CD4+ or CD8+ T cells sorted from blood, taken in a trial of the OX40 agonist ivuxolimab. These receptors came from an adult with an advanced solid tumor such as melanoma, head and neck, liver or kidney cancer.

The rearrangement joins TRBV27 to TRBJ1-4, with 7 bases that match TRBD1. CDR1 and CDR2 (germline): MNHEY, SMNVEV (reference sequence). The junction had 10 bases not matched to a gene; V was cut back by 10 bases and J by 8 bases. The CDR3 consists of 13 residues. The CDR3 spells CATSRQGGEKLFF. The DNA for the CDR3 is TGTGCCACATCGAGACAGGGAGGGGAAAAACTGTTTTTT.

This clone was detected only a few times. This chain links TRBV29-1 with TRBJ1-2; TRBD1 agrees at 7 bases. CDR3 length: 13 residues. CDR1 and CDR2 from the germline V gene are SQVTM and ANQGSEA. V lost 1 base, J lost 5 bases, and 4 bases stayed unmatched. Here the CDR3 DNA reads TGCAGCGTTGAAGCCCCGACAGGGTATGGCTACACCTTC. Its translation is CSVEAPTGYGYTF. The full variable domain, completed using reference TRBV29-1 and TRBJ1-2, is SAVISQKPSRDICQRGTSLTIQCQVDSQVTMMFWYRQQPGQSLTLIATANQGSEATYESGFVIDKFPISRPNLTFSTLTVSNMSPEDSSIYLCSVEAPTGYGYTFGSGTRLTVV.

V gene TRBV18 combines with J gene TRBJ2-7; perhaps TRBD1 as D (6 bases). V lost 5 bases and J lost 6, with 20 bases in between. The CDR3 spans 15 residues. Germline values: CDR1 KGHSH, CDR2 LQKENI. The chain's CDR3 is CASSYGQLRWGEQYF. The CDR3 DNA reads TGTGCCAGCTCATACGGACAGTTAAGATGGGGCGAGCAGTACTTC.

This rearrangement joins TRBV14 to TRBJ1-2, with 7 bases fitting TRBD1. Germline CDR1 reads SGHDN; CDR2 reads FVKESK. Losses at the gene ends were 5 bases for V and 8 bases for J; bases not matched to a gene: 11. CDR3 length equals 14 residues. This chain's CDR3 is CASSVQGLTGGYTF. CDR3 nucleotide sequence: TGTGCCAGCAGCGTACAGGGGCTCACGGGGGGCTACACCTTC. The full variable domain, with the rest looked up from reference TRBV14 and TRBJ1-2, is EAGVTQFPSHSVIEKGQTVTLRCDPISGHDNLYWYRRVMGKEIKFLLHFVKESKQDESGMPNNRFLAERTGGTYSTLKVQPAELEDSGVYFCASSVQGLTGGYTFGSGTRLTVV.

This clone occurred a few times. This chain uses TRBV6-1 with TRBJ1-2, with D possibly TRBD1 on 5 matching bases. CDR1 and CDR2 (germline): MNHNS, SASEGT. The CDR3 loop spans 13 amino acids. Trimming stripped 7 bases from V and 2 bases from J, with 11 bases between. The CDR3 sequence: CASTEGINYGYTF. In nucleotides, the CDR3 is TGTGCCAGCACCGAGGGGATCAACTATGGCTACACCTTC.

The chain has TRBV5-6 and TRBJ2-2, with 7 positions matching TRBD1. CDR1 is SGHDT, CDR2 YYEEEE, per germline. This CDR3 is 16 amino acids long. V gave up 4 bases and J gave up 1 base; unmatched junction bases: 7. The CDR3 DNA is TGTGCCAGCAGCCCGCGGCGGACAGGGAACACCGGGGAGCTGTTTTTT. Encoded protein: CASSPRRTGNTGELFF.

The chain couples TRBV6-1 to TRBJ2-7; TRBD1 agrees at 8 bases. The V and J ends lost 2 bases and 5 bases, in that order; junction bases with no gene match: 8. In germline, CDR1 is MNHNS, CDR2 SASEGT. The CDR3 spans 15 residues. CDR3 region: CASSEQGTGYHEQYF. CDR3 DNA sequence: TGTGCCAGCAGTGAACAGGGGACAGGTTACCACGAGCAGTACTTC.

The V and J genes are TRBV5-1 and TRBJ2-1; 8 bases are shared with TRBD2. The CDR3 spans 15 residues. CDR1 SGHRS and CDR2 YFSETQ come from the germline V gene. V was clipped by 4 bases and J by 8 bases; unmatched bases: 11. The CDR3 sequence: CASSPPAGAGDEQFF. The CDR3 region has the DNA TGCGCCAGCAGCCCCCCAGCGGGAGCCGGCGATGAGCAGTTCTTC.

The chain is built from TRBV2 and TRBJ2-5; no firm D call. V was pared by 6 bases and J by 4 bases, with 9 bases between. The CDR3 is 12 amino acids. In germline, CDR1 is SNHLY, CDR2 FYNNEI. The CDR3 is CASSPNSETQYF. The CDR3 nucleotides read TGTGCCAGCAGCCCGAACTCAGAGACCCAGTACTTC. The whole variable domain, filled in from reference TRBV2 and TRBJ2-5, reads EPEVTQTPSHQVTQMGQEVILRCVPISNHLYFYWYRQILGQKVEFLVSFYNNEISEKSEIFDDQFSVERPDGSNFTLKIRSTKLEDSAMYFCASSPNSETQYFGPGTRLLVL.

The V gene is TRBV5-1, the J gene TRBJ2-1; 11 bases align to TRBD1. From germline, CDR1 is SGHRS and CDR2 YFSETQ. The V and J ends lost 4 bases and 7 bases, in that order; junction bases with no gene match: 4. The CDR3 length is 14 residues. CDR3 protein: CASSPGTGGNEQFF. CDR3 DNA sequence: TGCGCCAGCAGCCCCGGGACAGGGGGGAATGAGCAGTTCTTC.

The chain is built from TRBV28 and TRBJ1-4; D is ambiguous. The germline V gene has CDR1 MDHEN and CDR2 SYDVKM. V was clipped by 3 bases and J by 0 bases, with 8 bases between them. This CDR3 has 15 residues. The chain's CDR3 is CASSLGSATNEKLFF. The CDR3 coding sequence is TGTGCCAGCAGTTTGGGTTCTGCAACTAATGAAAAACTGTTTTTT.

Worth noting for this clone: A read error may produce the germline difference seen at one junction end. The chain's CDR3 is CASISTSSNEQYF. CDR3 in DNA: TGTGCCAGCATCTCCACTAGCTCCAACGAGCAGTACTTC. This chain uses TRBV28 with TRBJ2-7; tentatively, D is TRBD2 (6 bases). The length of the CDR3 is 13 residues. Germline lookup yields CDR1 MDHEN and CDR2 SYDVKM. Drawing the rest from reference TRBV28 and TRBJ2-7, the complete variable domain is DVKVTQSSRYLVKRTGEKVFLECVQDMDHENMFWYRQDPGLGLRLIYFSYDVKMKEKGDIPEGYSVSREKKERFSLILESASTNQTSMYLCASISTSSNEQYFGPGTRLTVT.

This rearrangement joins TRBV7-2 to TRBJ1-5; D not certain. Germline assignment: CDR1 SGHTA and CDR2 FQGNSA. V lost 4 bases and J 3 bases, leaving 4 bases between the germline ends. The CDR3 length is 12 residues. As DNA, the CDR3 is TGTGCCAGCAGCTCTCTCAATCAGCCCCAGCATTTT. Its translation: CASSSLNQPQHF.

J is TRBJ2-5 and V is TRBV7-8, with 9 bases aligning to TRBD2. This CDR3 comprises 17 residues. V dropped 0 bases and J dropped 1; count of bases not matched to a gene: 6. The germline V gene encodes CDR1 SGHVS and CDR2 FQNEAQ. The CDR3 here is CASSLALRGGIQETQYF. The DNA of the CDR3 is TGTGCCAGCAGCTTAGCTCTGCGGGGGGGCATCCAAGAGACCCAGTACTTC.

This chain uses TRBV4-2 with TRBJ2-1; 9 nucleotides line up with TRBD2. Trimming removed 4 bases from V and 4 bases from J; junction bases left unmatched: 8. CDR1 is LGHNA and CDR2 is YNFKEQ in the germline V gene. The CDR3 extends over 16 amino acids. The CDR3 coding sequence is TGTGCCAGCAGCCCCCAGACTGCGGGAGGGTACAATGAGCAGTTCTTC. Encoded protein: CASSPQTAGGYNEQFF.

This clone is labeled as medium-sized. This chain links TRBV7-9 with TRBJ2-5; TRBD1 matches at 8 bases. The CDR3 sequence is 16 residues long. Germline V gene sequence: CDR1 SEHNR, CDR2 FQNEAQ (reference sequence). J lost 4 bases, V lost 1 base, and 8 bases had no gene match. The CDR3 here is CASSLVRTGSRETQYF. CDR3 sequence (DNA): TGTGCCAGCAGCTTAGTGCGGACAGGGTCCCGAGAGACCCAGTACTTC.

The sample holds one count of this clone. V and J are TRBV25-1 and TRBJ1-2, with D possibly being TRBD1 (5 bases). V shed 2 bases and J shed 8 bases, with 12 bases lying between them. The V gene's germline CDR1 is MGHDK and CDR2 SYGVNS. The CDR3 extends over 13 amino acids. CDR3 region: CASSEGRGDGYTF. As DNA, the CDR3 is TGTGCCAGCAGTGAAGGGCGTGGGGACGGCTACACCTTC.

The chain joins TRBV25-1 to TRBJ2-7; 13 bases are a match to TRBD2. The CDR3 runs to 16 residues. After removal of 5 bases from V and 4 bases from J, the junction contained 8 bases not matched to a gene. Germline V CDR1 and CDR2: MGHDK, SYGVNS. CDR3 bases: TGTGCCAGCAGTCCTACCGGGACTAGCGGGAAGTACGAGCAGTACTTC. Its protein product is CASSPTGTSGKYEQYF.